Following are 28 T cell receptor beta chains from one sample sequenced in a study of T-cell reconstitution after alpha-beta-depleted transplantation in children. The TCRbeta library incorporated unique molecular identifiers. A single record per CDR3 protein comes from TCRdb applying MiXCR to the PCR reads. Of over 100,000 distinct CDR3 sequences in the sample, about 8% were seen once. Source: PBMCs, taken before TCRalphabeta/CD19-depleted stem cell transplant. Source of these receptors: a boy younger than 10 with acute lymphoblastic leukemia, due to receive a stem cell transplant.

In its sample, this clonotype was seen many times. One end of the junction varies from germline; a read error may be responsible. The CDR3 DNA follows: TGTGCTAGCAGCTTAGGAGCCGGGGAGGGCTACGAGCAGTACTTC. Its protein product is CASSLGAGEGYEQYF. The chain joins TRBV7-7 to TRBJ2-7, with 7 bases identical to TRBD2. The CDR3 length is 15 residues. Germline CDR1 SSHAT, CDR2 FNYEAQ (reference sequence).

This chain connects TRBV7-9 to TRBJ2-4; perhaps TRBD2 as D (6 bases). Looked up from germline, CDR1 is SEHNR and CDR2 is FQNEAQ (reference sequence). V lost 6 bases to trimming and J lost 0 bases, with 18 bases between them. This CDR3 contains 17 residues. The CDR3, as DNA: TGTGCCAGCAGAATACCAATGGGGGGATTAGCCAAAAACATTCAGTACTTC. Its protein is CASRIPMGGLAKNIQYF. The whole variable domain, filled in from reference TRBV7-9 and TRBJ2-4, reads DTGVSQNPRHKITKRGQNVTFRCDPISEHNRLYWYRQTLGQGPEFLTYFQNEAQLEKSRLLSDRFSAERPKGSFSTLEIQRTEQGDSAMYLCASRIPMGGLAKNIQYFGAGTRLSVL.

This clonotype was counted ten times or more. CDR3 coding DNA: TGTGCCAGCAGCTTAGCGGGCCCGGGGCGGTGGACCGGGGAGCTGTTTTTT. It encodes CASSLAGPGRWTGELFF. The V call is TRBV7-2, the J call TRBJ2-2; D is tentatively TRBD1 or TRBD2 (5 bases each). CDR3 size: 17 residues. CDR1 and CDR2 (germline): SGHTA, FQGNSA. V was clipped by 0 bases and J by 5 bases, with 16 bases between them.

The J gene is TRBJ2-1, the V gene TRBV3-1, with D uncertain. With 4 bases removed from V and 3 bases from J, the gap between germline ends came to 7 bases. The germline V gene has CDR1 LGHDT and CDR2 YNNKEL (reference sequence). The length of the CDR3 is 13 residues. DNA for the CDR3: TGTGCCAGCAGCCGCAAGAACTACAATGAGCAGTTCTTC. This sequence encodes CASSRKNYNEQFF.

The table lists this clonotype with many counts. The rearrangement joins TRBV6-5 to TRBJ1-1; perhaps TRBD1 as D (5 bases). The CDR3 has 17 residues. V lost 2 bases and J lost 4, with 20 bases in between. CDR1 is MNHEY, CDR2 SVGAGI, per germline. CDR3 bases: TGTGCCAGCAGTTACACTCCGGGGCGGGGCCCTTTCACTGAAGCTTTCTTT. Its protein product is CASSYTPGRGPFTEAFF.

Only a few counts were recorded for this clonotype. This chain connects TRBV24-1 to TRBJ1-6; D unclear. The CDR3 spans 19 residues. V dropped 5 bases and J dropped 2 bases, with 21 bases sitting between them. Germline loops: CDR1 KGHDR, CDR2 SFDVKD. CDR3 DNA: TGTGCCACCAGTGGTGTTTGTGAGGGTGAGAAGGCCTATAATTCACCCCTCCACTTT. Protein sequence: CATSGVCEGEKAYNSPLHF.

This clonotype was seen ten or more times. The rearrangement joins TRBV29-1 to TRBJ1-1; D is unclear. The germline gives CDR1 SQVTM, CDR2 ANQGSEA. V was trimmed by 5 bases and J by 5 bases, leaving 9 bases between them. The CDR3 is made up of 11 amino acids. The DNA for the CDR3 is TGCAGCGTTCTAAAAAGTACTGAAGCTTTCTTT. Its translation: CSVLKSTEAFF.

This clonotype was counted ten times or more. CDR3 DNA: TGTGCCAGCAGTCCCACAGGGTACTATGGCTACACCTTC. The encoded protein is CASSPTGYYGYTF. The chain combines TRBV27 with TRBJ1-2; TRBD1 might be the D (6 bases). Germline V gives CDR1 MNHEY, CDR2 SMNVEV (reference sequence). The CDR3 is 13 amino acids. V was cut by 5 bases and J by 3 bases, with 10 bases left in between.

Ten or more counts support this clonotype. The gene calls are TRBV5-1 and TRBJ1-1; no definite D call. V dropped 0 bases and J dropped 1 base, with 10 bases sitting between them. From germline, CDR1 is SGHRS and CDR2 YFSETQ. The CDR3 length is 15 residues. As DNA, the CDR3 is TGCGCCAGCAGCTTGGACCACGCCCGGAACACTGAAGCTTTCTTT. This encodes CASSLDHARNTEAFF.

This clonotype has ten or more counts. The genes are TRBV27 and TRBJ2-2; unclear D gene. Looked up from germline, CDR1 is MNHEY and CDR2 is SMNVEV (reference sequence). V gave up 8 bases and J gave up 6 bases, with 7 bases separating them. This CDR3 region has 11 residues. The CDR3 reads CASGYPGELFF. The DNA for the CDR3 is TGTGCCAGCGGGTACCCCGGGGAGCTGTTTTTT.

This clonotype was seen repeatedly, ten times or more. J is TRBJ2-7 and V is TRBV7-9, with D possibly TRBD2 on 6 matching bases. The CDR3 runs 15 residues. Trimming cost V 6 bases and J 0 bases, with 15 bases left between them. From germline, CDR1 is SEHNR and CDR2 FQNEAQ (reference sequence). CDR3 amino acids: CASRLRDGSSYEQYF. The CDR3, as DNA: TGTGCCAGCAGGCTACGGGACGGGAGCTCCTACGAGCAGTACTTC.

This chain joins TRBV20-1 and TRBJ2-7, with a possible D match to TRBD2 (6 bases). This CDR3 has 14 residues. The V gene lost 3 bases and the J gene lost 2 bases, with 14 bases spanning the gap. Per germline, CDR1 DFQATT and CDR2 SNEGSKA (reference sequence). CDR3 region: CSASLAGSPYEQYF. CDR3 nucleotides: TGCAGTGCTAGTCTGGCGGGGTCCCCCTACGAGCAGTACTTC.

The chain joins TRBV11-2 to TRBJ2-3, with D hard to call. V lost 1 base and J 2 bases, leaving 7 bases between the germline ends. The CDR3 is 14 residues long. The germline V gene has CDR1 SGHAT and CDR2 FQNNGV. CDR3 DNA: TGTGCCAGCAGCTTAGGTGCAGTCACAGATACGCAGTATTTT. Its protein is CASSLGAVTDTQYF. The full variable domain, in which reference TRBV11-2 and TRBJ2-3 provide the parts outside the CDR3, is EAGVAQSPRYKIIEKRQSVAFWCNPISGHATLYWYQQILGQGPKLLIQFQNNGVVDDSQLPKDRFSAERLKGVDSTLKIQPAKLEDSAVYLCASSLGAVTDTQYFGPGTRLTVL.

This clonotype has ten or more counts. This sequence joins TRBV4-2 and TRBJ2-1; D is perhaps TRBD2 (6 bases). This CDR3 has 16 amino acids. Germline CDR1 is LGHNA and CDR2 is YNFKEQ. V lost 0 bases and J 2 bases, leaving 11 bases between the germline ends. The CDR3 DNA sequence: TGTGCCAGCAGCCAAGAATGGGACTTCCCCTACAATGAGCAGTTCTTC. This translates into CASSQEWDFPYNEQFF.

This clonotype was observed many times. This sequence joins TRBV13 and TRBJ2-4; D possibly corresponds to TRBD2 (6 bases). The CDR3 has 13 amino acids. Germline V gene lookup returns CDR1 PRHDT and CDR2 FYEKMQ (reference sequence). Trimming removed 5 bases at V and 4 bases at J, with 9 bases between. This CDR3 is CASSPGLKNIQYF. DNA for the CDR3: TGTGCCAGCAGCCCGGGACTTAAAAACATTCAGTACTTC.

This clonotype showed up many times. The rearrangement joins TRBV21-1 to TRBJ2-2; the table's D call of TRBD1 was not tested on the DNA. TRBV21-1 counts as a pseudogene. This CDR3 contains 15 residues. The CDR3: CASSPPGAVGGELFF. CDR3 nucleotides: TGTGCCAGCAGTCCACCTGGGGCAGTGGGCGGGGAGCTGTTTTTT.

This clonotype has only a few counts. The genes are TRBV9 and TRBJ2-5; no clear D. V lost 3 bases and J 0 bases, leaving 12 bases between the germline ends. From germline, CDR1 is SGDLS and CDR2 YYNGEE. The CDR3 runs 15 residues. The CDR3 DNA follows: TGTGCCAGCAGCGGACTGGCCGGGTACCAAGAGACCCAGTACTTC. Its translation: CASSGLAGYQETQYF.

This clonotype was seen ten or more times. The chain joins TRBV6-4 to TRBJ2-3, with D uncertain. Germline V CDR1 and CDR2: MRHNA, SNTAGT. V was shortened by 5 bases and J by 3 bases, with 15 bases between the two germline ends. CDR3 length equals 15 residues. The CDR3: CASSLRGGETDTQYF. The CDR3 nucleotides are TGTGCCAGCAGTCTCCGAGGCGGAGAGACAGATACGCAGTATTTT.

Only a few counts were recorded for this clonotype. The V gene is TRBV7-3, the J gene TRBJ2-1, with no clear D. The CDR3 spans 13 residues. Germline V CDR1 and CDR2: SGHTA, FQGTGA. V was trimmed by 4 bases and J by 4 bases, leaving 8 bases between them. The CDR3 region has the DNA TGTGCCAGCAGCTCAGGATATTACAATGAGCAGTTCTTC. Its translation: CASSSGYYNEQFF.

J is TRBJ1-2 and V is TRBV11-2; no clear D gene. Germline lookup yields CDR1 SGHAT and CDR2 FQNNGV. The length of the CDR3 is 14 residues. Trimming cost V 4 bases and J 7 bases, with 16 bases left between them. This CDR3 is CASSSFGPLGGYTF. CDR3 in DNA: TGTGCCAGCAGCTCATTCGGGCCCCTGGGTGGCTACACCTTC.

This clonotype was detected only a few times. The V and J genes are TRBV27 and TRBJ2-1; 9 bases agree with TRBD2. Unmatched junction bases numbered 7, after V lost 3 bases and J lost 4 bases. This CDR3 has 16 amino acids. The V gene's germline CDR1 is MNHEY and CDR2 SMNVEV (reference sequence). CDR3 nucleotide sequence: TGTGCCAGCAGTTTTCTTGCTAGCGGGGTTTACAATGAGCAGTTCTTC. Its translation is CASSFLASGVYNEQFF.

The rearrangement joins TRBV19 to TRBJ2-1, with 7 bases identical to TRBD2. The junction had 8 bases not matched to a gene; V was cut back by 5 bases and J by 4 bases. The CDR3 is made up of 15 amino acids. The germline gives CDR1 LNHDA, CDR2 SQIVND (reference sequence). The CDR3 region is CASSVTSGDYNEQFF. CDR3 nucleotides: TGTGCCAGTAGTGTCACGAGCGGGGATTACAATGAGCAGTTCTTC.

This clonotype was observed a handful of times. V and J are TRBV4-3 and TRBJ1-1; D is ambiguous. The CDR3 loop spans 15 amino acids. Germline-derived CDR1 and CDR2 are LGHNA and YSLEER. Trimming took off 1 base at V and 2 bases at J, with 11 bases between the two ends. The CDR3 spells CASSQVERSNTEAFF. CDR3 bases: TGCGCCAGCAGCCAAGTAGAAAGAAGCAACACTGAAGCTTTCTTT.

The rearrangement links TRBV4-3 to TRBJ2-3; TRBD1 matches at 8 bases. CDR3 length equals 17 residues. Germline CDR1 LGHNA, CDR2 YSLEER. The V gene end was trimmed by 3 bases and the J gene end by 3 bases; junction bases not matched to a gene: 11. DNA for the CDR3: TGCGCCAGCAGCCAGTCCCCAGGGGGCGCGGTGACAGATACGCAGTATTTT. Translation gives CASSQSPGGAVTDTQYF.

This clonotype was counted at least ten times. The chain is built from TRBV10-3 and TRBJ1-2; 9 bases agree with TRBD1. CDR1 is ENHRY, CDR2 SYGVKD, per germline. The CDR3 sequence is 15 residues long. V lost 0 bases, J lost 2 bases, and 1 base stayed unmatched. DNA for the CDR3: TGTGCCATCAGTGAGTCCGGACAGGGGAACTATGGCTACACCTTC. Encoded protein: CAISESGQGNYGYTF.

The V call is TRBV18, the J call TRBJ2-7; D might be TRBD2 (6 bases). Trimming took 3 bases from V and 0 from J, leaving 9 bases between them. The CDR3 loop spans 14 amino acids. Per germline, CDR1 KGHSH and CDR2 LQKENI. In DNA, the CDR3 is TGTGCCAGCTCACCGGGGGGTTTCTCCTACGAGCAGTACTTC. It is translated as CASSPGGFSYEQYF.

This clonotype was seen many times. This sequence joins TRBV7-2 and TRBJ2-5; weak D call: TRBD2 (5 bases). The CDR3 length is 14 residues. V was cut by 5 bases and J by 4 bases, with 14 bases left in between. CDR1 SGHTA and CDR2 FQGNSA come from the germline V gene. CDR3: CASSLLGMGETQYF. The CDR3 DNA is TGTGCCAGCAGCCTACTAGGGATGGGAGAGACCCAGTACTTC.

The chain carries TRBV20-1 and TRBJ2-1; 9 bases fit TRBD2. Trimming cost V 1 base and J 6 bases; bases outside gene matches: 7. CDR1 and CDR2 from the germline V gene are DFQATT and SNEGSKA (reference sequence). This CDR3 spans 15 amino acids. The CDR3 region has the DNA TGCAGTGCTAGAGTATCGGCGGGGGGGCGCAATGAGCAGTTCTTC. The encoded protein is CSARVSAGGRNEQFF.